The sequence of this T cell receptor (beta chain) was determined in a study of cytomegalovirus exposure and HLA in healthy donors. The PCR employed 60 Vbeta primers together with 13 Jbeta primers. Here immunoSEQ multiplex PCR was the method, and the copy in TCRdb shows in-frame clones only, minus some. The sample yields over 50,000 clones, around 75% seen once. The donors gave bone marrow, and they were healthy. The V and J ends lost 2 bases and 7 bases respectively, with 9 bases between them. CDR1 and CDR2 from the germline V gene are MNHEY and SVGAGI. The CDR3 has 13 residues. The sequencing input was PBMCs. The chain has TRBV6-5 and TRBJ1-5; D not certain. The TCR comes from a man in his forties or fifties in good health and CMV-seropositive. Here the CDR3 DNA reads TGTGCCAGCAGTTACGATCAGATGCAGCCCCAGCATTTT. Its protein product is CASSYDQMQPQHF.